This record looks at one T cell receptor beta chain sequence and its context. Antigen unknown. The source of the sample is a study of PD-1 blockade in classical Hodgkin lymphoma. The CDR3 covers 14 residues. V lost 3 bases and J lost 7, with 13 bases in between. CDR1 and CDR2 from the germline V gene are ENHRY and SYGVKD. Study results and limitations: Baseline TCR diversity was reportedly lower in newly diagnosed patients than in healthy donors. It was reported as lower still in relapsed/refractory patients.

This table comes from immunoSEQ multiplex PCR, and its TCRdb copy is limited to in-frame clones, with some not included. Among 16,000 or so clones listed, 70% to 90% were seen once. The time point was: newly diagnosed, previously untreated cHL patient sample. Material: peripheral blood mononuclear cells (PBMCs). The clonotype originates from a human donor with classical Hodgkin lymphoma. The chain joins TRBV10-3 to TRBJ2-1; a weak D match, TRBD2 (7 bases). CDR3 protein: CAISDRGGTNEQFF. CDR3 coding DNA: TGTGCCATCAGTGACAGGGGAGGGACGAATGAGCAGTTCTTC.